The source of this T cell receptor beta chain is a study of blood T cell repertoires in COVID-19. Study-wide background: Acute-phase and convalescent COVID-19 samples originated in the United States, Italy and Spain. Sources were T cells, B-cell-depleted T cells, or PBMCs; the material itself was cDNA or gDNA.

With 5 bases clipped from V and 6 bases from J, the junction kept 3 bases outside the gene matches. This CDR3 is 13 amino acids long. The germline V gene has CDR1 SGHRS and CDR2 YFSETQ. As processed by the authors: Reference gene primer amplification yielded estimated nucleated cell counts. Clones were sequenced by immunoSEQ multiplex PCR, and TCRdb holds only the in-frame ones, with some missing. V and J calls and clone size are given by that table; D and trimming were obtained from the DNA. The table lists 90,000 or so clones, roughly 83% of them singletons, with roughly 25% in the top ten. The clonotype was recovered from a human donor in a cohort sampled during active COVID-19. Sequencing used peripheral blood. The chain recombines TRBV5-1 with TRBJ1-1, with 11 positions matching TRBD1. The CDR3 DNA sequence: TGCGCCAGCAGAAGGGACAGGGGGGCTGAAGCTTTCTTT. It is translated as CASRRDRGAEAFF. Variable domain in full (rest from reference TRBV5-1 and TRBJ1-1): KAGVTQTPRYLIKTRGQQVTLSCSPISGHRSVSWYQQTPGQGLQFLFEYFSETQRNKGNFPGRFSGRQFSNSRSEMNVSTLELGDSALYLCASRRDRGAEAFFGQGTRLTVV.